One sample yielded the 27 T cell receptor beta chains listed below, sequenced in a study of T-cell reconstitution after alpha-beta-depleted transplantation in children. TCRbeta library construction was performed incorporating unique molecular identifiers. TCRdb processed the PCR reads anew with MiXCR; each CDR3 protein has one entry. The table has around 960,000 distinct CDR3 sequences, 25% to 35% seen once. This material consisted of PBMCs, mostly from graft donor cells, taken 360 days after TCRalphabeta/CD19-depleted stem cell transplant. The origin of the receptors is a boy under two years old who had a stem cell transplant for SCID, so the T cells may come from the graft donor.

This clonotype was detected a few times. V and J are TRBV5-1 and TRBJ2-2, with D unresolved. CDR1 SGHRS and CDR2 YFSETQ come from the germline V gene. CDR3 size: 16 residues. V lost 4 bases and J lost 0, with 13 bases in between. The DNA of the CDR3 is TGCGCCAGCAGCCCGAACTCACACCCGAACACCGGGGAGCTGTTTTTT. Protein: CASSPNSHPNTGELFF.

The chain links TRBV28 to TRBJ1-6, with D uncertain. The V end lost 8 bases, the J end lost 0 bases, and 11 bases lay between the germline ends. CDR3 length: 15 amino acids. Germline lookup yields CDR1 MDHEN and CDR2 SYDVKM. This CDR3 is CASDPLSSYNSPLHF. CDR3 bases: TGTGCCAGCGACCCCCTAAGCTCCTATAATTCACCCCTCCACTTT.

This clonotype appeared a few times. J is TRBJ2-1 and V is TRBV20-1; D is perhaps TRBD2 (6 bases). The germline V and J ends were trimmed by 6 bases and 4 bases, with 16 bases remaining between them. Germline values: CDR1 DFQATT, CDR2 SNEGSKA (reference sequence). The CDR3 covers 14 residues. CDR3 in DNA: TGCAGTGCCAGCCTCGGGGGATTTTACAATGAGCAGTTCTTC. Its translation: CSASLGGFYNEQFF.

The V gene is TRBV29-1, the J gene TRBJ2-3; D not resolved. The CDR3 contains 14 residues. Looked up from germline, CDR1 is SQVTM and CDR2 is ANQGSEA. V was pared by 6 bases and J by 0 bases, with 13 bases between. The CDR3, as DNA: TGCAGCGTCTCCGATAGCAGTAGCACAGATACGCAGTATTTT. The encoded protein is CSVSDSSSTDTQYF.

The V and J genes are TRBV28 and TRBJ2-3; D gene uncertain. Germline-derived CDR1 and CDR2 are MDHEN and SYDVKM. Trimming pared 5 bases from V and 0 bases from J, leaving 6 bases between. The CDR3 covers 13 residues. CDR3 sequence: CASSNPSTDTQYF. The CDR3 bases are TGTGCCAGCAGTAACCCCAGCACAGATACGCAGTATTTT.

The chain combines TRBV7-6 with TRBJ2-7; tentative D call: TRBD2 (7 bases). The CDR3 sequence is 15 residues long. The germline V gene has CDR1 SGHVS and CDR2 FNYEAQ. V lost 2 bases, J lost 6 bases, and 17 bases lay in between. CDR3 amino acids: CASSLWLGGAGEQYF. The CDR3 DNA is TGTGCCAGCAGCTTATGGCTTGGGGGGGCCGGCGAGCAGTACTTC.

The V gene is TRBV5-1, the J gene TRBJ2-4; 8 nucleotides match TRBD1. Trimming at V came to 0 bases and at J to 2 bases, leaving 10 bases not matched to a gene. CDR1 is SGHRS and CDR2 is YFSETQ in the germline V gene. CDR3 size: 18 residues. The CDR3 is CASSLDRGQGISKNIQYF. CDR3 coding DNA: TGCGCCAGCAGCTTGGATCGTGGACAGGGAATCTCCAAAAACATTCAGTACTTC.

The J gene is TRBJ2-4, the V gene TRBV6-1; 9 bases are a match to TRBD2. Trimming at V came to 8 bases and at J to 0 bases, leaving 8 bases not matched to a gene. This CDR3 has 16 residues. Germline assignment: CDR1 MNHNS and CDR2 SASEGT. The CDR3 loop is CASQRAGGLAKNIQYF. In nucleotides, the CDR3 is TGTGCCAGCCAACGAGCGGGGGGACTAGCCAAAAACATTCAGTACTTC.

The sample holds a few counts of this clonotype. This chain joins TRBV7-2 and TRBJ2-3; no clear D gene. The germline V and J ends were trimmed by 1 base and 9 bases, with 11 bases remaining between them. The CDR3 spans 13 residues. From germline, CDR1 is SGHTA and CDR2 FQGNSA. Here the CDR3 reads CASSLGGAITQYF. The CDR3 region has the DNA TGTGCCAGCAGCTTAGGAGGAGCGATAACGCAGTATTTT.

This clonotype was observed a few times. The DNA for the CDR3 is TGTGCCAGCAGCGTAGCCCCAGGGTGGAACACTGAAGCTTTCTTT. This codes for CASSVAPGWNTEAFF. The genes are TRBV9 and TRBJ1-1; TRBD1 might be the D (5 bases). CDR3 length: 15 residues. The V end lost 0 bases, the J end lost 1 base, and 10 bases lay between the germline ends. Germline V gene sequence: CDR1 SGDLS, CDR2 YYNGEE.

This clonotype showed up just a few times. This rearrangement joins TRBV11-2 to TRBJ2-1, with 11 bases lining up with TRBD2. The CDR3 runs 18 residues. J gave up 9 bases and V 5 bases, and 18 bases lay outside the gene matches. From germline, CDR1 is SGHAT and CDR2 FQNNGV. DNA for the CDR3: TGTGCCAGCAGCCCACTAAGCCCCTTAGCGGGGGGGCCGAGTGAGCAGTTCTTC. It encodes CASSPLSPLAGGPSEQFF.

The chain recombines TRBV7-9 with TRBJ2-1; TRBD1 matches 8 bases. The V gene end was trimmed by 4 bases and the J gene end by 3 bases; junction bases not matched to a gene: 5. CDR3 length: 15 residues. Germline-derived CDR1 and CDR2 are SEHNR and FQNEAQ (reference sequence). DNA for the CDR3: TGTGCCAGCAGCTCCAGGGGGCGCTTCTACAATGAGCAGTTCTTC. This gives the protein CASSSRGRFYNEQFF.

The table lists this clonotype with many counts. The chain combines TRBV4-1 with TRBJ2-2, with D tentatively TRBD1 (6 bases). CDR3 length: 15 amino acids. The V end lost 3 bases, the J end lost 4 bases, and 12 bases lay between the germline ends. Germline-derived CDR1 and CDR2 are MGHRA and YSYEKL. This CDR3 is CASSHRQERTGELFF. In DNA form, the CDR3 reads TGCGCCAGCAGCCATAGACAGGAACGCACCGGGGAGCTGTTTTTT.

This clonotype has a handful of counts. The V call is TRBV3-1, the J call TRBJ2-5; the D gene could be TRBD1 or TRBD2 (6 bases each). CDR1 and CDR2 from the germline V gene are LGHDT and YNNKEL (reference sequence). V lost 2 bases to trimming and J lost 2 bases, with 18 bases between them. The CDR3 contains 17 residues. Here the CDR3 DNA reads TGTGCCAGCAGCCAACAACCCCGGGGGCTGAATCAAGAGACCCAGTACTTC. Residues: CASSQQPRGLNQETQYF.

The CDR3: CASGHPGLAGDTQYF. The CDR3 coding sequence is TGCGCCAGCGGACACCCGGGACTAGCGGGTGATACGCAGTATTTT. The chain has TRBV5-1 and TRBJ2-3, with TRBD2 identical over 12 bases. The length of the CDR3 is 15 residues. The V gene's germline CDR1 is SGHRS and CDR2 YFSETQ. After removal of 7 bases from V and 6 bases from J, the junction contained 9 bases not matched to a gene.

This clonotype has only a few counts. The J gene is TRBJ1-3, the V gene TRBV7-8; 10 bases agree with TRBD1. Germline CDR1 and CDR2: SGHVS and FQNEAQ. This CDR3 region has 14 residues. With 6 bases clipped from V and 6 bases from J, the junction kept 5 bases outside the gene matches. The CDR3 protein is CASSRGTGENTIYF. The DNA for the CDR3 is TGTGCCAGCAGTCGTGGGACAGGGGAAAACACCATATATTTT.

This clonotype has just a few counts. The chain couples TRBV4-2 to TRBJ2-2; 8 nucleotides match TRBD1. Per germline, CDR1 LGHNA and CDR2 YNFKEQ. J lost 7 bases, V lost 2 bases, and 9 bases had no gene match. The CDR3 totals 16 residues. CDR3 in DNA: TGTGCCAGCAGCCAAATTATCAGGGGGCAAGGCGGGGAGCTGTTTTTT. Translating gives CASSQIIRGQGGELFF.

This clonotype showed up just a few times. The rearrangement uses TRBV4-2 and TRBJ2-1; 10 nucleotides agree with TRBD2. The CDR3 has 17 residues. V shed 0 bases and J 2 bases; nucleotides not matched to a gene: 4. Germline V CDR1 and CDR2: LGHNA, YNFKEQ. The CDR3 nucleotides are TGTGCCAGCAGCCAAGATCCGGGACTAGCGACCTACAATGAGCAGTTCTTC. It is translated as CASSQDPGLATYNEQFF.

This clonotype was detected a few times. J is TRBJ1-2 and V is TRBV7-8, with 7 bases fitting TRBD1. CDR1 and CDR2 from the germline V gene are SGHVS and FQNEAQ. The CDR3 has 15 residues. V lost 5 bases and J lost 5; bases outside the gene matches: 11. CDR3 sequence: CASSVHRDRDYGYTF. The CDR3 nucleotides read TGTGCCAGCAGCGTCCACCGGGACAGAGATTATGGCTACACCTTC.

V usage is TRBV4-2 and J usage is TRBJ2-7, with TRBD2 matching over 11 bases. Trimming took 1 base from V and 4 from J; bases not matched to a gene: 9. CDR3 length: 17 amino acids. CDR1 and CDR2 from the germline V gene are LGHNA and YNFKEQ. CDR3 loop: CASSQVRGLADKYEQYF. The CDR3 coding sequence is TGTGCCAGCAGCCAAGTTAGGGGACTAGCGGACAAGTACGAGCAGTACTTC.

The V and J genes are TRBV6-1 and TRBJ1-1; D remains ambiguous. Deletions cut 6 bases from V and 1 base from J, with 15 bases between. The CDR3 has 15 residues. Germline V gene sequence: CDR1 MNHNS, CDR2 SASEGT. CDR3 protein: CASRPAGQRNTEAFF. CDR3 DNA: TGTGCCAGCAGACCCGCGGGTCAGAGGAACACTGAAGCTTTCTTT.

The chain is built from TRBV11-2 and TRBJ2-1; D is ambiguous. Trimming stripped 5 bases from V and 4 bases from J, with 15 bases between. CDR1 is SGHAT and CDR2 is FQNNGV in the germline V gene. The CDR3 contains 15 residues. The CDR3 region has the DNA TGTGCCAGCAGCCCTATTTGGACGGTATACAATGAGCAGTTCTTC. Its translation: CASSPIWTVYNEQFF.

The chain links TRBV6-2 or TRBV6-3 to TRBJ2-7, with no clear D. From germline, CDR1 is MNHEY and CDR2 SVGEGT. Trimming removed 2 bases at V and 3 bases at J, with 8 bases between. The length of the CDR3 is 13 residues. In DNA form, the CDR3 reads TGTGCCAGCAGTTACCGGGCCCTCTACGAGCAGTACTTC. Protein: CASSYRALYEQYF.

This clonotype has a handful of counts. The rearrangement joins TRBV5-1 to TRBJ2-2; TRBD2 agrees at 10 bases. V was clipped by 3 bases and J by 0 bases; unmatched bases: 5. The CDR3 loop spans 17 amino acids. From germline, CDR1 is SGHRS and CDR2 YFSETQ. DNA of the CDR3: TGCGCCAGCAGCTCGGGACTAGCGAACGCGAACACCGGGGAGCTGTTTTTT. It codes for CASSSGLANANTGELFF.

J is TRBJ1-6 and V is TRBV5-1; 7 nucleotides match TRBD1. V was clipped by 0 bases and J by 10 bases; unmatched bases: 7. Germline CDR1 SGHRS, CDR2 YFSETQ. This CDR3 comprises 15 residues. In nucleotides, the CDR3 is TGCGCCAGCAGCTTGGAAGTGACAGGGCCCTCACCCCTCCACTTT. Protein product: CASSLEVTGPSPLHF. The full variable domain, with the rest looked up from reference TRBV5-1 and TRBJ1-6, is KAGVTQTPRYLIKTRGQQVTLSCSPISGHRSVSWYQQTPGQGLQFLFEYFSETQRNKGNFPGRFSGRQFSNSRSEMNVSTLELGDSALYLCASSLEVTGPSPLHFGNGTRLTVT.

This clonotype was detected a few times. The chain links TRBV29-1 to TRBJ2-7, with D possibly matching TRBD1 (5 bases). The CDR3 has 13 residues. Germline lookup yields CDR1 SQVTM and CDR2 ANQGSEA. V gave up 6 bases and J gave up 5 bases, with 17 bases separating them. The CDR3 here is CSVLGQGRDEQYF. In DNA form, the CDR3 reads TGCAGCGTCCTCGGTCAGGGTCGGGACGAGCAGTACTTC.

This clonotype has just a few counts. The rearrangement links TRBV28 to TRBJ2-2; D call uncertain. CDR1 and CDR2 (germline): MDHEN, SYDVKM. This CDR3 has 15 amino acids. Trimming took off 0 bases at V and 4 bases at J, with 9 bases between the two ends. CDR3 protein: CASSLWGFGTGELFF. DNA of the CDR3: TGTGCCAGCAGTTTATGGGGCTTTGGCACCGGGGAGCTGTTTTTT.